This is a list of T cell receptor beta chains from one sample in a study of CD8+CD57+ T cells in acquired aplastic anemia. TCRdb processed the reads anew with MiXCR; each CDR3 protein has one entry. The sample lists about 200,000 distinct CDR3 sequences, approximately 65% seen once, with around three fifths in the top ten. The sequencing input was sorted CD4+, CD8+, or CD8+CD57+ T cells (not recorded which) from PBMCs. These receptors all stem from a human donor with aplastic anemia. Both conserved end residues are part of each CDR3. Fields, in order: clone size, V gene, D gene, J gene, CDR3 protein, CDR3 DNA. A D gene is named only where the DNA matches it firmly. The size of a clone is reported for some rows only, either as once, few or many, or as a class for expanded clones.

clone size: -; V gene: TRBV20-1; D gene: -; J gene: TRBJ1-5; CDR3 protein: CSAVGRVGQPQHF; CDR3 DNA: TGCAGTGCGGTGGGAAGGGTCGGTCAGCCCCAGCATTTT
clone size: -; V gene: TRBV19; D gene: -; J gene: TRBJ1-1; CDR3 protein: CASSKVRGSEAFF; CDR3 DNA: TGTGCCAGTAGCAAGGTGAGGGGCTCTGAAGCTTTCTTT
clone size: few; V gene: TRBV7-8; D gene: -; J gene: TRBJ2-5; CDR3 protein: CASSSLGPQETQYF; CDR3 DNA: TGTGCCAGCAGCTCGCTAGGGCCGCAAGAGACCCAGTACTTC
clone size: many; V gene: TRBV9; D gene: TRBD2; J gene: TRBJ2-7; CDR3 protein: CASSQDGGAGEQYF; CDR3 DNA: TGTGCCAGCAGCCAAGACGGGGGGGCGGGTGAGCAGTACTTC
clone size: -; V gene: TRBV25-1; D gene: -; J gene: TRBJ2-1; CDR3 protein: CASSLLDPYNEQFF; CDR3 DNA: TGTGCCAGCAGTTTACTCGACCCCTACAATGAGCAGTTCTTC
clone size: -; V gene: TRBV20-1; D gene: -; J gene: TRBJ2-1; CDR3 protein: CSAKSYEQFF; CDR3 DNA: TGCAGTGCTAAGAGCTATGAGCAGTTCTTC
clone size: -; V gene: TRBV7-2; D gene: TRBD2; J gene: TRBJ2-1; CDR3 protein: CASSFSGGYNEQFF; CDR3 DNA: TGTGCCAGCAGCTTTAGCGGGGGCTACAATGAGCAGTTCTTC
clone size: -; V gene: TRBV3-1; D gene: -; J gene: TRBJ2-5; CDR3 protein: CASSHKVVSYNEQFFETQYF; CDR3 DNA: -
clone size: -; V gene: TRBV15; D gene: TRBD2; J gene: TRBJ2-5; CDR3 protein: CATSRDNQRGPLKTQYF; CDR3 DNA: TGTGCCACCAGCAGGGATAACCAGCGGGGCCCTTTGAAGACCCAGTACTTC
clone size: -; V gene: TRBV10-2; D gene: -; J gene: TRBJ1-6; CDR3 protein: CASSDPGGRGSPPLHF; CDR3 DNA: TGCGCCAGCAGTGACCCCGGGGGTAGGGGGTCTCCACCCCTCCACTTT
clone size: few; V gene: TRBV24-1; D gene: -; J gene: TRBJ1-5; CDR3 protein: CATSDNPGNQPQHF; CDR3 DNA: TGTGCCACCAGTGATAATCCGGGCAATCAGCCCCAGCATTTT
clone size: many; V gene: TRBV7-9; D gene: TRBD1; J gene: TRBJ2-7; CDR3 protein: CASSSPRGIYYEQYF; CDR3 DNA: TGTGCCAGCAGCTCACCCAGGGGGATATACTACGAGCAGTACTTC
clone size: -; V gene: TRBV29-1; D gene: -; J gene: TRBJ2-7; CDR3 protein: CSQGGGGYEQYF; CDR3 DNA: TGCAGCCAAGGGGGGGGAGGCTACGAGCAGTACTTC
clone size: -; V gene: TRBV10-3; D gene: -; J gene: TRBJ1-5; CDR3 protein: CASRTETGLDQPQHF; CDR3 DNA: TGTGCCAGCAGAACGGAGACAGGACTCGATCAGCCCCAGCATTTT
clone size: -; V gene: TRBV24-1; D gene: -; J gene: TRBJ2-1; CDR3 protein: CATSTPGGQSSYNEQFF; CDR3 DNA: TGTGCCACCAGTACCCCCGGGGGACAGAGCTCCTACAATGAGCAGTTCTTC
clone size: -; V gene: TRBV2; D gene: -; J gene: TRBJ1-1; CDR3 protein: CASRETTGRNTEAFF; CDR3 DNA: TGTGCCAGCAGAGAAACAACAGGGCGCAACACTGAAGCTTTCTTT
clone size: -; V gene: TRBV19; D gene: -; J gene: TRBJ2-5; CDR3 protein: CASSNRDTQETQYF; CDR3 DNA: TGTGCCAGTAGTAACCGGGACACTCAAGAGACCCAGTACTTC
clone size: -; V gene: TRBV9; D gene: -; J gene: TRBJ2-1; CDR3 protein: CASSGGGANNEQFF; CDR3 DNA: TGTGCCAGCAGCGGGGGGGGGGCCAACAATGAGCAGTTCTTC
clone size: -; V gene: TRBV6-5; D gene: -; J gene: TRBJ2-7; CDR3 protein: CDSSYGSGAYEQYF; CDR3 DNA: TGTGACAGCAGTTACGGTTCAGGGGCCTACGAGCAGTACTTC
clone size: -; V gene: TRBV10-1; D gene: -; J gene: TRBJ1-1; CDR3 protein: CASSRTLNTEAFF; CDR3 DNA: TGCGCCAGCAGCCGGACGCTGAACACTGAAGCTTTCTTT
clone size: -; V gene: TRBV2; D gene: -; J gene: TRBJ2-7; CDR3 protein: CASWATRSYEQYF; CDR3 DNA: TGTGCCAGCTGGGCGACCCGCTCCTACGAGCAGTACTTC
clone size: -; V gene: TRBV9; D gene: -; J gene: TRBJ2-1; CDR3 protein: CASSVADEQFF; CDR3 DNA: TGTGCCAGCAGCGTAGCGGATGAGCAGTTCTTC
clone size: few; V gene: TRBV7-9; D gene: TRBD2; J gene: TRBJ2-7; CDR3 protein: CAILTSGGYEQYF; CDR3 DNA: TGTGCCATCCTGACTAGCGGGGGTTACGAGCAGTACTTC
clone size: -; V gene: TRBV4-1; D gene: TRBD1; J gene: TRBJ1-1; CDR3 protein: CASSQDRGNTEAFF; CDR3 DNA: TGCGCCAGCAGCCAGGACAGGGGGAACACTGAAGCTTTCTTT
clone size: -; V gene: TRBV4-2; D gene: TRBD2; J gene: TRBJ2-2; CDR3 protein: CASSQELAGEGELFF; CDR3 DNA: TGTGCCAGCAGCCAAGAACTAGCGGGAGAGGGGGAGCTGTTTTTT
clone size: few; V gene: TRBV19; D gene: -; J gene: TRBJ2-2; CDR3 protein: CASRTVFGTGELFF; CDR3 DNA: TGTGCCAGCCGGACGGTATTCGGGACCGGGGAGCTGTTTTTT
clone size: -; V gene: TRBV29-1; D gene: TRBD2; J gene: TRBJ2-1; CDR3 protein: CGGKASGSNEQFF; CDR3 DNA: TGCGGGGGGAAGGCTAGCGGGAGTAATGAGCAGTTCTTC
clone size: -; V gene: TRBV7-2; D gene: -; J gene: TRBJ2-7; CDR3 protein: CASSLIGATYEQYF; CDR3 DNA: TGTGCCAGCAGCTTAATTGGGGCAACCTACGAGCAGTACTTC
clone size: many; V gene: TRBV2; D gene: TRBD2; J gene: TRBJ2-3; CDR3 protein: CAGSGGGTDTQYF; CDR3 DNA: TGTGCCGGAAGCGGGGGTGGCACAGATACGCAGTATTTT
clone size: once; V gene: TRBV7-9; D gene: TRBD1; J gene: TRBJ2-7; CDR3 protein: CASSSEGQGSEQYF; CDR3 DNA: TGTGCCAGCAGCTCAGAGGGACAGGGGTCAGAGCAGTACTTC
clone size: -; V gene: TRBV10-3; D gene: -; J gene: TRBJ1-5; CDR3 protein: CAISRGAGQPQHF; CDR3 DNA: TGTGCCATCAGTCGGGGGGCCGGTCAGCCCCAGCATTTT
clone size: -; V gene: TRBV24-1; D gene: TRBD2; J gene: TRBJ2-1; CDR3 protein: CATSDPGGTPDNEQFF; CDR3 DNA: TGTGCCACCAGTGACCCGGGGGGGACACCAGACAATGAGCAGTTCTTC
clone size: -; V gene: TRBV7-9; D gene: TRBD2; J gene: TRBJ2-7; CDR3 protein: CASSPTSEHEQYF; CDR3 DNA: TGTGCCAGCAGCCCCACTAGCGAACACGAGCAGTACTTC
clone size: -; V gene: TRBV20-1; D gene: TRBD2; J gene: TRBJ2-5; CDR3 protein: CSATILAGYQETQYF; CDR3 DNA: TGCAGTGCTACCATACTAGCGGGGTACCAAGAGACCCAGTACTTC
clone size: -; V gene: TRBV19; D gene: TRBD2; J gene: TRBJ2-3; CDR3 protein: CASSQSGAYTDTQYF; CDR3 DNA: TGTGCCAGTAGTCAAAGCGGGGCGTACACAGACACGCAGTATTTT
clone size: -; V gene: TRBV7-2; D gene: -; J gene: TRBJ2-3; CDR3 protein: CASSTALGLPPDTQYF; CDR3 DNA: TGTGCCAGCAGCACAGCCTTGGGACTGCCACCGGATACGCAGTATTTT
clone size: -; V gene: TRBV7-9; D gene: -; J gene: TRBJ1-5; CDR3 protein: CASSLTYGNQPQHF; CDR3 DNA: TGTGCCAGCAGCCTAACCTACGGCAATCAGCCCCAGCATTTT
clone size: -; V gene: TRBV29-1; D gene: -; J gene: TRBJ2-5; CDR3 protein: CSARDTPQGTQYF; CDR3 DNA: TGCAGCGCCCGGGACACCCCTCAAGGGACCCAGTACTTC
clone size: once; V gene: TRBV12-3/TRBV12-4; D gene: TRBD1; J gene: TRBJ1-1; CDR3 protein: CASSLVTGPGTSFKQGGTEAFF; CDR3 DNA: TGTGCCAGCAGTTTAGTCACCGGTCCGGGGACCTCCTTTAAACAGGGGGGCACTGAAGCTTTCTTT
clone size: -; V gene: TRBV12-3/TRBV12-4; D gene: -; J gene: TRBJ1-2; CDR3 protein: CASSEDAGANYGYTF; CDR3 DNA: TGTGCCAGCAGTGAAGACGCAGGAGCTAACTATGGCTACACCTTC
clone size: many; V gene: TRBV3-1; D gene: TRBD1; J gene: TRBJ1-2; CDR3 protein: CASSQYRGAYGYTF; CDR3 DNA: TGTGCCAGCAGCCAATACAGGGGTGCCTATGGCTACACCTTC
clone size: -; V gene: TRBV9; D gene: -; J gene: TRBJ2-1; CDR3 protein: CASSPREPHEQFF; CDR3 DNA: TGTGCCAGCAGCCCTCGCGAGCCCCATGAGCAGTTCTTC
clone size: once; V gene: TRBV7-3; D gene: -; J gene: TRBJ2-5; CDR3 protein: CASSGSETQYF; CDR3 DNA: TGTGCCAGCAGCGGTAGCGAGACCCAGTACTTC
clone size: -; V gene: TRBV19; D gene: TRBD1; J gene: TRBJ1-5; CDR3 protein: CASTDRGLSNQPQHF; CDR3 DNA: TGTGCCAGTACAGACAGGGGCCTTAGCAATCAGCCCCAGCATTTT
clone size: few; V gene: TRBV6-5; D gene: TRBD1; J gene: TRBJ1-4; CDR3 protein: CASRDNWGQGLEKLFF; CDR3 DNA: TGTGCCAGCAGAGATAACTGGGGACAGGGGCTCGAAAAACTGTTTTTT
clone size: -; V gene: TRBV11-3; D gene: TRBD1; J gene: TRBJ1-2; CDR3 protein: CASSLGHRGAVYGYTF; CDR3 DNA: TGTGCCAGCAGCTTAGGCCACAGGGGCGCCGTCTATGGCTACACCTTC
clone size: -; V gene: TRBV14; D gene: TRBD2; J gene: TRBJ2-7; CDR3 protein: CASSRGGAGEWEQYF; CDR3 DNA: TGTGCCAGCAGCCGGGGCGGCGCGGGGGAGTGGGAGCAGTACTTC
clone size: -; V gene: TRBV7-3; D gene: -; J gene: TRBJ2-3; CDR3 protein: CASKGSMGTDTQYF; CDR3 DNA: TGTGCCAGTAAGGGTAGTATGGGCACAGATACGCAGTATTTT
clone size: -; V gene: TRBV19; D gene: TRBD2; J gene: TRBJ2-2; CDR3 protein: CASRGGVANTGELFF; CDR3 DNA: TGTGCCAGCCGCGGGGGGGTGGCGAACACCGGGGAGCTGTTTTTT
clone size: -; V gene: TRBV5-1; D gene: TRBD1; J gene: TRBJ2-7; CDR3 protein: CASRSGQGQYF; CDR3 DNA: TGCGCCAGCAGGTCCGGACAGGGGCAGTACTTC
clone size: few; V gene: TRBV25-1; D gene: -; J gene: TRBJ1-3; CDR3 protein: CASSAGDLSGNTIYF; CDR3 DNA: TGTGCCAGCAGTGCAGGGGACCTCTCTGGAAACACCATATATTTT
clone size: few; V gene: TRBV29-1; D gene: -; J gene: TRBJ2-7; CDR3 protein: CSVAGHNYEQYF; CDR3 DNA: TGCAGCGTTGCGGGACATAACTACGAGCAGTACTTC
clone size: -; V gene: TRBV19; D gene: -; J gene: TRBJ1-2; CDR3 protein: CASSIGTDGYTF; CDR3 DNA: TGTGCCAGTAGTATAGGGACAGATGGCTACACCTTC
clone size: -; V gene: TRBV7-2; D gene: -; J gene: TRBJ1-2; CDR3 protein: CASSPGVGGYTF; CDR3 DNA: TGTGCCAGCAGCCCCGGTGTGGGTGGCTACACCTTC
clone size: -; V gene: TRBV20-1; D gene: TRBD1; J gene: TRBJ2-3; CDR3 protein: CSARGTGESTDTQYF; CDR3 DNA: TGCAGTGCTAGAGGGACAGGGGAATCCACAGATACGCAGTATTTT